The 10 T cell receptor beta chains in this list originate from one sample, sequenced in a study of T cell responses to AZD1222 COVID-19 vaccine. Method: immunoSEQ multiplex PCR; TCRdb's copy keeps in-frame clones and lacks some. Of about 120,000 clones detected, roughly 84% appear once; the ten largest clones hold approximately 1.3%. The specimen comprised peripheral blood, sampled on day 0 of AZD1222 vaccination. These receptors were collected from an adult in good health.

CDR3 loop: CASSVDRGGKAFF. The CDR3 coding sequence is TGTGCCAGCAGCGTCGACAGGGGCGGAAAAGCTTTCTTT. V and J are TRBV7-2 and TRBJ1-1, with 8 bases fitting TRBD1. V dropped 5 bases and J dropped 9; count of bases not matched to a gene: 8. Germline CDR1 is SGHTA and CDR2 is FQGNSA. The CDR3 loop spans 13 amino acids.

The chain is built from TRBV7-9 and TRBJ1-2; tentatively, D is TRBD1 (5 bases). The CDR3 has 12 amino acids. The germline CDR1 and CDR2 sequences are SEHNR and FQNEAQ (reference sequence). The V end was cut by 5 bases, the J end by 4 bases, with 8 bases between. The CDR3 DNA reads TGTGCCAGCAGCGACAGTGGCTATGGCTACACCTTC. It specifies CASSDSGYGYTF.

The CDR3 sequence: CASSQDGGAWDTQYF. The CDR3 nucleotides read TGCGCCAGCAGCCAAGACGGGGGGGCGTGGGATACGCAGTATTTT. The rearrangement links TRBV4-1 to TRBJ2-3, with 8 bases matching TRBD2. J was trimmed by 6 bases and V by 0 bases; bases with no gene match: 5. This CDR3 is built from 15 residues. CDR1 and CDR2 from the germline V gene are MGHRA and YSYEKL.

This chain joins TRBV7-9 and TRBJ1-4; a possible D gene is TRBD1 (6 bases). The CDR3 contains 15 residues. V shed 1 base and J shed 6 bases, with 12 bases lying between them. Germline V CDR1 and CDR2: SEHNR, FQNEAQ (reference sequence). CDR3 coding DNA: TGTGCCAGCAGCTTAGACAGGGTATTCGATGAAAAACTGTTTTTT. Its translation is CASSLDRVFDEKLFF.

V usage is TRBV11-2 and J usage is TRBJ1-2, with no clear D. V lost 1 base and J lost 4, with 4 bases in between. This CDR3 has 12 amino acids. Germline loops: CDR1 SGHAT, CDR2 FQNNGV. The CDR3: CASSLGSYGYTF. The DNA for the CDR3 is TGTGCCAGCAGCTTAGGTAGCTATGGCTACACCTTC.

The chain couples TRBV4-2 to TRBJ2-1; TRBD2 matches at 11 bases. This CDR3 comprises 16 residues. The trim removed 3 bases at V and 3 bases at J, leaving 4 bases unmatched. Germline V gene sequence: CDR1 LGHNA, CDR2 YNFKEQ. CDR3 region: CASSQALAGDYNEQFF. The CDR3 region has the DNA TGTGCCAGCAGCCAGGCACTAGCGGGGGACTACAATGAGCAGTTCTTC.

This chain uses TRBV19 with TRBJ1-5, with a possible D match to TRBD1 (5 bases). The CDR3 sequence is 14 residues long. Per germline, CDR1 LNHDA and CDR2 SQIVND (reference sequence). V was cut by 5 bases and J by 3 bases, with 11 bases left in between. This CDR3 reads CASSVAGNNQPQHF. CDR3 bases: TGTGCCAGTAGTGTTGCAGGGAACAATCAGCCCCAGCATTTT.

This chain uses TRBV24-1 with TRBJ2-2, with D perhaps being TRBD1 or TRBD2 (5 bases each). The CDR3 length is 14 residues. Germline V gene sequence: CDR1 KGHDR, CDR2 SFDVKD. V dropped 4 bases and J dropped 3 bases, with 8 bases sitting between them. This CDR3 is CATSEGRDTGELFF. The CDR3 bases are TGTGCCACCAGTGAGGGACGGGACACCGGGGAGCTGTTTTTT.

The CDR3 sequence is CASSPPGTSNTEAFF. For the CDR3, the DNA is TGTGCCAGCAGCCCGCCCGGGACCTCGAACACTGAAGCTTTCTTT. The V call is TRBV7-9, the J call TRBJ1-1; perhaps TRBD1 as D (5 bases). The ends were cut back, 5 bases at V and 1 base at J, with 14 bases in the middle. The CDR3 runs to 15 residues. Germline-derived CDR1 and CDR2 are SEHNR and FQNEAQ (reference sequence).

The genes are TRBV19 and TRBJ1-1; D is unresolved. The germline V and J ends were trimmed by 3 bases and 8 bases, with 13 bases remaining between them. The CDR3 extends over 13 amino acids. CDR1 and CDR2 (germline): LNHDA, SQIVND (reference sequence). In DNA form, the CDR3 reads TGTGCCAGTAGTATTGCGACGGCCACCGAAGCTTTCTTT. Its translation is CASSIATATEAFF.